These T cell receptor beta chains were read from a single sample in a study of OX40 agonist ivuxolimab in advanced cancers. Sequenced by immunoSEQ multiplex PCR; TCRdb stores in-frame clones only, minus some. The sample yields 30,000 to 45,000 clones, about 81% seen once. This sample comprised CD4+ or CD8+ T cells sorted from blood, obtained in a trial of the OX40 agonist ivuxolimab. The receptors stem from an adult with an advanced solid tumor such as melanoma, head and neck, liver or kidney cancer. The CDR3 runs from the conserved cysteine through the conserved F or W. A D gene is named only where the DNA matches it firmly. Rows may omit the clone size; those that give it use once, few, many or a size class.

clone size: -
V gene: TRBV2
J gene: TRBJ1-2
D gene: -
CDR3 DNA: TGTGCCAGCAGTACAGGGATTAACTATGGCTACACCTTC
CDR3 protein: CASSTGINYGYTF

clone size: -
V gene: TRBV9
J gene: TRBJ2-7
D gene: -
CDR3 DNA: TGTGCCAGCAGCCCGAACAGCTACGAGCAGTACTTC
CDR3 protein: CASSPNSYEQYF

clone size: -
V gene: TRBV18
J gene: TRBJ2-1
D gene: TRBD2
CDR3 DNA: TGTGCCAGCTCACCACAGAGGACTAGCGGTTACAATGAGCAGTTCTTC
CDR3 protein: CASSPQRTSGYNEQFF

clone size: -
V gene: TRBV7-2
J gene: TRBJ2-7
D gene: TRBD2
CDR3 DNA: TGTGCCACCGTAGCGGGGGGACCCTACGAGCAGTACTTC
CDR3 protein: CATVAGGPYEQYF

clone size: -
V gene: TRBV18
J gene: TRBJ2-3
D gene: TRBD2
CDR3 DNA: TGTGCCAGCTCACCTTCAGGACTAGCGGGGCGACACCTCACAGATACGCAGTATTTT
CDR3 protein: CASSPSGLAGRHLTDTQYF

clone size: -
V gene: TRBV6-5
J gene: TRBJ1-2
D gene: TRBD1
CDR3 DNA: TGTGCCAGCAGTGGGTTGGACAGGCTGTCCGGCTACACCTTC
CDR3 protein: CASSGLDRLSGYTF

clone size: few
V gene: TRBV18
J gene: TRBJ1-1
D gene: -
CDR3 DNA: TGTGCCAGCTCACCAACCGGGACTCCGAACACTGAAGCTTTCTTT
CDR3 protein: CASSPTGTPNTEAFF

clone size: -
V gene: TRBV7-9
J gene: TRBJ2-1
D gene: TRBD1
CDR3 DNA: TGTGCCAGCAGCTCGGACAGGTCTTGGAATGAGCAGTTCTTC
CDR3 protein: CASSSDRSWNEQFF

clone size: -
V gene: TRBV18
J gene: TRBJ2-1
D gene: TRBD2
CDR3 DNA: TGTGCCAGCTCTAGCGGGATAGACAATGAGCAGTTCTTC
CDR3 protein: CASSSGIDNEQFF

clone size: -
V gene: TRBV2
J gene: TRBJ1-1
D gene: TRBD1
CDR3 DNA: TGTGCCAGCAGTCGGGACAGGGGACGAGGAACTGAAGCTTTCTTT
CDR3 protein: CASSRDRGRGTEAFF

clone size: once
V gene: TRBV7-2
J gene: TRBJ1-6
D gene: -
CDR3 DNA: TGTGCCAGCAGCTTAGAAACCGGTTCACCCCTCCACTTT
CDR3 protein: CASSLETGSPLHF

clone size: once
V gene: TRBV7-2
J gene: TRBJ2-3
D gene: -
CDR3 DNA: TGTGCCAGCAGCTTAGTTTGGGATACGCAGTATTTT
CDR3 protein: CASSLVWDTQYF

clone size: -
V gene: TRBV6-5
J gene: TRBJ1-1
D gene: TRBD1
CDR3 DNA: TGTGCCAGCAGTTACGACAGGGTGAACACTGAAGCTTTCTTT
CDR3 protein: CASSYDRVNTEAFF

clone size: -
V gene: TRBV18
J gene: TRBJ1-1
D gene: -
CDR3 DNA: TGTGCCAGCTCGGGGGATGGAGGCACTGAAGCTTTCTTT
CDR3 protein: CASSGDGGTEAFF

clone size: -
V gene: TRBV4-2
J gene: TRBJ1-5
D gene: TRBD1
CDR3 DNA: TGTGCCAGCAGCCCCTCGGTCCAGGGGGATCAGCCCCAGCATTTT
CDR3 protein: CASSPSVQGDQPQHF

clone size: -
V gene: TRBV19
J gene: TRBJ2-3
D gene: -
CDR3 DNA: TGTGCCAGTAGTATACGGGCCCCTCCAGATACGCAGTATTTT
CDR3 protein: CASSIRAPPDTQYF

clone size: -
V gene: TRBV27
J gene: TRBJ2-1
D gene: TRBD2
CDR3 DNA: TGTGCCAGCAGTCACAGCGGGAGGGTTGCCAATGAGCAGTTCTTC
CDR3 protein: CASSHSGRVANEQFF

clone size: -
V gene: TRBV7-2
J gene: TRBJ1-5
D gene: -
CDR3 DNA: TGTGCCAGCAGCCGCGGTAGCAATCAGCCCCAGCATTTT
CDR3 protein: CASSRGSNQPQHF

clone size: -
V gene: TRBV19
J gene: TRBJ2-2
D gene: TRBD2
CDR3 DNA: TGTGCCAGTAGTACTGGGACTAGCGGGAACTCCGGGGAGCTGTTTTTT
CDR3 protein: CASSTGTSGNSGELFF

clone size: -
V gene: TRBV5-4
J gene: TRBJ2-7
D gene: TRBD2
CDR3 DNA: TGTGCCAGCAGCTTGGGACTAGCGGGAGTCTACGAGCAGTACTTC
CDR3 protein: CASSLGLAGVYEQYF

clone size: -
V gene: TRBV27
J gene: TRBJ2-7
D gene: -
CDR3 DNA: TGTGCCAGCAGCCTTAGGGCGTATGGGTCCGGCGAGCAGTACTTC
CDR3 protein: CASSLRAYGSGEQYF

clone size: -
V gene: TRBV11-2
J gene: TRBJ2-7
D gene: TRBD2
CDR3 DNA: TGTGCCAGCAGCTTGGGGACTAGCGTGAACGAGCAGTACTTC
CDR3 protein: CASSLGTSVNEQYF

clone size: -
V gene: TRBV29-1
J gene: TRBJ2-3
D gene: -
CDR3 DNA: TGCAGCGTTGAAGGAGCCCGGGACATCGAGACAGATACGCAGTATTTT
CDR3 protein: CSVEGARDIETDTQYF

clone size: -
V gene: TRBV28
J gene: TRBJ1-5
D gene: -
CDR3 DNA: TGTGCCAGCAGTTCAGGGGCCCTCAATCAGCCCCAGCATTTT
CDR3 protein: CASSSGALNQPQHF

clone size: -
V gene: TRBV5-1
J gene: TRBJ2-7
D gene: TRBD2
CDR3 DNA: TGCGCCAGCAGGCTAGCGGTTGACTCCTACGAGCAGTACTTC
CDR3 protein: CASRLAVDSYEQYF

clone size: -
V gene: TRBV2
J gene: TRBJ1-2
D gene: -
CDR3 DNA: TGTGCCAGCATTGGTGTACGGGTTATGGGGTACACCTTC
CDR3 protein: CASIGVRVMGYTF

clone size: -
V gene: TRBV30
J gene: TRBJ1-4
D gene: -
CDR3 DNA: TGTGCCTGGAGTGTAGGACAGTCACCTAATGAAAAACTGTTTTTT
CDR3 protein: CAWSVGQSPNEKLFF

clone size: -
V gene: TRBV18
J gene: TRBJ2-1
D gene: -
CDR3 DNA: TGTGCCAGCTCAGTACACAAGGACAATGAGCAGTTCTTC
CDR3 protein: CASSVHKDNEQFF

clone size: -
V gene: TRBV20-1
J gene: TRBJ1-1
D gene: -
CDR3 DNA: TGCAGTGGGTATATGAACACTGAAGCTTTCTTT
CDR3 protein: CSGYMNTEAFF

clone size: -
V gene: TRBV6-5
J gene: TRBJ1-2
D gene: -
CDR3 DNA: TGTGCCAGCAGTTACTCCGGGGGGGGCTACACCTTC
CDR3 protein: CASSYSGGGYTF

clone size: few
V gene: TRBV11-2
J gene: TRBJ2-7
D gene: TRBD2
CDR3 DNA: TGTGCCAGCAGCTTAGTACTAGCGGGTCTAAGGAACGAGCAGTACTTC
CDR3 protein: CASSLVLAGLRNEQYF

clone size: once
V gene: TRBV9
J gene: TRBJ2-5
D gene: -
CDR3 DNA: TGTGCCAGCAGCGTAGCTGACTATTCGGGGACCCAGTACTTC
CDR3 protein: CASSVADYSGTQYF

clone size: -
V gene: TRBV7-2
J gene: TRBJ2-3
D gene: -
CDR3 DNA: TGTGCCAGCAGCTTAGGGGGCACAGATACGCAGTATTTT
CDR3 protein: CASSLGGTDTQYF

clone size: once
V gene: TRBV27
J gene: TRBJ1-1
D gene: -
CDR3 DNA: TGTGCCAGCAGTCGCACCAGGGCCACTGAAGCTTTCTTT
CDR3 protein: CASSRTRATEAFF

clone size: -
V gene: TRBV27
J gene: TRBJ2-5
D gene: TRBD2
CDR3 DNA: TGTGCCAGCAGTCCCAGGGGACTAGCGGGGGTTGAGACCCAGTACTTC
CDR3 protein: CASSPRGLAGVETQYF

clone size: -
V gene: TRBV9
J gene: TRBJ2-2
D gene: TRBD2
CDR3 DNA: TGTGCCAGCAGCGTAGATGGCCTAGCGGGCACCGGGGAGCTGTTTTTT
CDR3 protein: CASSVDGLAGTGELFF

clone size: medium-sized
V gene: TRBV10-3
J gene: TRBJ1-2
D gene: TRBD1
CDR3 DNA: TGTGCCATCAGTGAGCCGAGACAGGGGAGAGGCTACACCTTC
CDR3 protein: CAISEPRQGRGYTF

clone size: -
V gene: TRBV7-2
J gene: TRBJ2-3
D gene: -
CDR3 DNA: TGTGCCAGCAGCCCGGGACTTTCCACAGATACGCAGTATTTT
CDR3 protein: CASSPGLSTDTQYF

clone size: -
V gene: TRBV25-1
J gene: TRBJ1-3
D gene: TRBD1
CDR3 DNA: TGTGCCAGCAGGAGACAGGGCTCTGGAAACACCATATATTTT
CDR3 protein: CASRRQGSGNTIYF

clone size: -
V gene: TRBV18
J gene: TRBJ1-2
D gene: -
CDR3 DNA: TGTGCCAGCTCACCAGGAACGGGGGGGGACGGCTATGGCTACACCTTC
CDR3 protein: CASSPGTGGDGYGYTF

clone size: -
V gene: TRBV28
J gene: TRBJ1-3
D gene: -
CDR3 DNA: TGTGCCAGCAGTGGAGCCGCCATATATTTT
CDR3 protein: CASSGAAIYF

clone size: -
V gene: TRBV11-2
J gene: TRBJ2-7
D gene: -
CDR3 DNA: TGTGCCAGCAGCTCCGGACTGATCTACGAGCAGTACTTC
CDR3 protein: CASSSGLIYEQYF

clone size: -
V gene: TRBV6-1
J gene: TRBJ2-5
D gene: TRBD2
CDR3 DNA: TGTGCCAGCAGTGGGTGGGGACTACAAGAGACCCAGTACTTC
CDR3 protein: CASSGWGLQETQYF

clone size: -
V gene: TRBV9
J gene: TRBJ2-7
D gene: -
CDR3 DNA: TGTGCCAGCAGCGAGCCCGTCGGCACCTACGAGCAGTACTTC
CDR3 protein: CASSEPVGTYEQYF

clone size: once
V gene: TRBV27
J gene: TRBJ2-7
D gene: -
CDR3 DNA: TGTGCCAGCAGTCCCTGGGATCCCCCCTACTACGAGCAGTACTTC
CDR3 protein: CASSPWDPPYYEQYF

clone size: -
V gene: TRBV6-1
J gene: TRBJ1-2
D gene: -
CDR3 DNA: TGTGCCAGCAGTGGGGGCTATGGCTACACCTTC
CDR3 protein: CASSGGYGYTF

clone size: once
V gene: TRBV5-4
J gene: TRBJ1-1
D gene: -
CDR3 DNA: TGTGCCAGCAGCTTTAATACACCGAACACTGAAGCTTTCTTT
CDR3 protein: CASSFNTPNTEAFF